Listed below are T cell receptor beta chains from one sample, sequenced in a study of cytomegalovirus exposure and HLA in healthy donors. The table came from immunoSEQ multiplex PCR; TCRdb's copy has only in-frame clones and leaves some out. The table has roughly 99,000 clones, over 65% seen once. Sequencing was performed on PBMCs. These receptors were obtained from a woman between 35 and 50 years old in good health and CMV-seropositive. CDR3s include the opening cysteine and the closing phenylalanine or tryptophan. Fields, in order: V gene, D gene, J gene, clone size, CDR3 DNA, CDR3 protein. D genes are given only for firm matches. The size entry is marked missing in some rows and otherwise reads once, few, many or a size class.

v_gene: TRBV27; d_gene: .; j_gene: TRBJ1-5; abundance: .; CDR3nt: TGTGCCAGCTCCATTAGGGCAGGGGTCAGCAATCAGCCCCAGCATTTT; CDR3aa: CASSIRAGVSNQPQHF
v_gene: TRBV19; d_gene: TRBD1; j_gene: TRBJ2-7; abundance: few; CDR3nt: TGTGCCAGACTCAGTTCTGGGACAGCCTCCTACGAGCAGTACTTC; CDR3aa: CARLSSGTASYEQYF
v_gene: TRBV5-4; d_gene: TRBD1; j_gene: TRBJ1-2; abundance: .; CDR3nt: TGTGCCAGCAGCTTACCGGGACAGAACTATGGCTACACCTTC; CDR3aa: CASSLPGQNYGYTF
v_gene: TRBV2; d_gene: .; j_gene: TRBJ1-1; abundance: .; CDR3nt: TGTGCCAGCATGCCGGGACTATTGAACACTGAAGCTTTCTTT; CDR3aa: CASMPGLLNTEAFF
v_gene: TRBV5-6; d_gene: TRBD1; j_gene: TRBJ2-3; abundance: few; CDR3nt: TGTGCCAGCAGCCTGGACAGGGGGCTAGTAGATACGCAGTATTTT; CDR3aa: CASSLDRGLVDTQYF
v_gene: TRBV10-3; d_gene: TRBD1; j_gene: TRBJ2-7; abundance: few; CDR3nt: TGTGCCATCAGTGAGAACAGGGGACCCTCCTACGAGCAGTACTTC; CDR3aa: CAISENRGPSYEQYF
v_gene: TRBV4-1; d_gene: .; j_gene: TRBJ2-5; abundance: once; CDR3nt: TGCGCCAGCAGCCAAGACAGGGATGAGACCCAGTACTTC; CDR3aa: CASSQDRDETQYF
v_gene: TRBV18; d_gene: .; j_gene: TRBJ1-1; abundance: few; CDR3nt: TGTGCCAGCTCACCAAACGCTGGGGACTCGGCCGGAGCTTTCTTT; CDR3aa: CASSPNAGDSAGAFF
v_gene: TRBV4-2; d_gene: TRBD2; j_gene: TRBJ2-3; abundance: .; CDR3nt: TGTGCCAGCAGCCTAAAGGCGGGGGGCCTTAGCACAGATACGCAGTATTTT; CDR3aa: CASSLKAGGLSTDTQYF
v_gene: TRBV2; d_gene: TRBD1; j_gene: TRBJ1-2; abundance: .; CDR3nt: TGTGCCACCAGACAGGGGGTTTGGGATGGCTACACCTTC; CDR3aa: CATRQGVWDGYTF
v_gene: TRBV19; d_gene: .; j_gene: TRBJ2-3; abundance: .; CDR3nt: TGTGCCAGTATGCGGACAGGCACAGATACGCAGTATTTT; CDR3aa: CASMRTGTDTQYF
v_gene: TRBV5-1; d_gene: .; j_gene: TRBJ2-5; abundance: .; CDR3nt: TGCGCCAGCAGCTTGGAGGGTGGGACAACGGAGACCCAGTACTTC; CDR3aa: CASSLEGGTTETQYF
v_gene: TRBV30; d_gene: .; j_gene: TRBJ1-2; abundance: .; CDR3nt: TGTGCCTGGAGTACCAGAAGACTAGATGGCTACACCTTC; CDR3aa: CAWSTRRLDGYTF
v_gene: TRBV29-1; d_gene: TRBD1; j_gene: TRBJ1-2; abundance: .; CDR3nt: TGCAGCGTTGGACGTGGGACAGGGGGAGACGGCTACACCTTC; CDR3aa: CSVGRGTGGDGYTF
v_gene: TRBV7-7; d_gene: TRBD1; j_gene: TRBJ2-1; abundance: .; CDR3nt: TGTGCTAGCAGCCCAGACAGGGGGGACTACAATGAGCAGTTCTTC; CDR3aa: CASSPDRGDYNEQFF
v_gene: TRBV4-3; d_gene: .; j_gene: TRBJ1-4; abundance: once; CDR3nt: TGCGCCAGCAGCCAAGAGCCACAGGGCGGGGAAAAACTGTTTTTT; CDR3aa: CASSQEPQGGEKLFF
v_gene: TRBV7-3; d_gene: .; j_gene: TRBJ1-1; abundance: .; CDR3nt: TGTGCCAGCAGCCTAACGGGGGGAATGAACACTGAAGCTTTCTTT; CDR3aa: CASSLTGGMNTEAFF
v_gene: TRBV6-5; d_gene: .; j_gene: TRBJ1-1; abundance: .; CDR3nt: TGTGCCAGCAGGAGAAACCCGAACACTGAAGCTTTCTTT; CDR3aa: CASRRNPNTEAFF
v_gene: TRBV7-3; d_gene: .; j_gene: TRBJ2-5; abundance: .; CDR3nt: TGTGCCAGCAGCTCTAGGAATCAAGAGACCCAGTACTTC; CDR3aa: CASSSRNQETQYF
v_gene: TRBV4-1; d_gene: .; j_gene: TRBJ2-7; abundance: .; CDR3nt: TGCGCCAGCAGCCCTACAGGGACTACCCGGGGGGAGCAGTACTTC; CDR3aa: CASSPTGTTRGEQYF
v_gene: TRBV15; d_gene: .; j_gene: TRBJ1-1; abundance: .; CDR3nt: TGTGCCACCAGCAGACCGACACCAGGCACTGAAGCTTTCTTT; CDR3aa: CATSRPTPGTEAFF
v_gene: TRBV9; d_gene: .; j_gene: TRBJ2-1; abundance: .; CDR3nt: TGTGCCAGCAGCGTAGGCGCAGGGTCCTACAATGAGCAGTTCTTC; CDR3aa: CASSVGAGSYNEQFF
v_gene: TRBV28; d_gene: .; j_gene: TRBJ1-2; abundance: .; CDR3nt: TGTGCCAGCAGTTTCAGGGAATATGGCTACACCTTC; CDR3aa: CASSFREYGYTF
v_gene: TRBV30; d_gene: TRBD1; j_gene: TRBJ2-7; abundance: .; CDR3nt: TGTGCCTGGAGTCTCGGACAGGGCTACGAGCAGTACTTC; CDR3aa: CAWSLGQGYEQYF
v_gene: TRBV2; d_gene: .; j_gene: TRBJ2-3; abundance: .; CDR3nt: TGTGCCAGCAGGGAAAGACAGGGACTCACAGATATGCAGTATTTT; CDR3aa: CASRERQGLTDMQYF
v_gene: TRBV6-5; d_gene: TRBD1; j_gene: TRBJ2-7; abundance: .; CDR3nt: TGTGCCAGCCAGTTAGCCCGGGACAGGGGCTACGAGCAGTACTTC; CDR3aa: CASQLARDRGYEQYF
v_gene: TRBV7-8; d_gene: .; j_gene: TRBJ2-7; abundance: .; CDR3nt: TGTGCCAGCAGCTTACGAGGTTTTGGGTACGAGCAGTACTTC; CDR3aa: CASSLRGFGYEQYF
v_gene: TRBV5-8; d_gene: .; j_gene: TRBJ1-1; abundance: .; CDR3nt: TGTGCCAGCAGCTTCGTCGGGGAGGTTGAAGCTTTCTTT; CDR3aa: CASSFVGEVEAFF
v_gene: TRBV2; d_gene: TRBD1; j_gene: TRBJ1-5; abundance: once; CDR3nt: TGTGCCAGCAGTGTAGGACAGGGTTACACGCCCCAGCATTTT; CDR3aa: CASSVGQGYTPQHF
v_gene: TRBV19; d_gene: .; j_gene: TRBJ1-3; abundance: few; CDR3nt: TGTGCCAGTAGTCATCCTCGGGGAGCTGGAAACACCATATATTTT; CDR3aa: CASSHPRGAGNTIYF
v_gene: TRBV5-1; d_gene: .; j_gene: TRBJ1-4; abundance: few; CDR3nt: TGCGCCAGCAGCTTGGGGTCGAGTAATGAAAAACTGTTTTTT; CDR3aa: CASSLGSSNEKLFF
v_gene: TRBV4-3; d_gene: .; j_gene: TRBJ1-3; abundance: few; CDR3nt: TGCGCCAGCAGCCAGCTCCAGGGGTCCGGAAACACCATATATTTT; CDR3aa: CASSQLQGSGNTIYF
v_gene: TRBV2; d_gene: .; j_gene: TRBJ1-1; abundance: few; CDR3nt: TGTGCCAGCATCGAGGGCAGGAGGAACACTGAAGCTTTCTTT; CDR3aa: CASIEGRRNTEAFF
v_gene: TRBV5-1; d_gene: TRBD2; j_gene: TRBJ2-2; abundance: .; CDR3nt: TGCGCCAGCACCATAGCGGGGGGCCACACCGGGGAGCTGTTTTTT; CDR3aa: CASTIAGGHTGELFF
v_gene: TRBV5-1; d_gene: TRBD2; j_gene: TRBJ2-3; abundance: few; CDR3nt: TGCGCCAGCAGCCCTCCTAGCGGGGCCACAGATACGCAGTATTTT; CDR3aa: CASSPPSGATDTQYF
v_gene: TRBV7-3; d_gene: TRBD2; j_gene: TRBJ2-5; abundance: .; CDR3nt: TGTGCCAGCAGCCCCCAAGCGGGGACAGAGACCCAGTACTTC; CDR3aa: CASSPQAGTETQYF
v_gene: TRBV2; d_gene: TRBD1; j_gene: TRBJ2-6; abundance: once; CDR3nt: TGTGCCAGCAGCCGGGACAGGGGGATCTCTGGGGCCAACGTCCTGACTTTC; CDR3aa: CASSRDRGISGANVLTF
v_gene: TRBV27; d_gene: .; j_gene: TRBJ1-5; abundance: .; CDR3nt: TGTGCCAGCAGTTTAGAAGGAGGGGGCAATCAGCCCCAGCATTTT; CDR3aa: CASSLEGGGNQPQHF
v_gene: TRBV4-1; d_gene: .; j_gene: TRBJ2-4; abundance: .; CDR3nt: TGCGCCAGCAGCCAAGGGCCACAAGCCAAAAACATTCAGTACTTC; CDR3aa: CASSQGPQAKNIQYF
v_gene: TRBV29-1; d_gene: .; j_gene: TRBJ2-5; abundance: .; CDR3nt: TGCAGCGTGCCCTCAGGTACCAAAGAGACCCAGTACTTC; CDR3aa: CSVPSGTKETQYF